The subject of this entry is one T cell receptor (beta chain). Its antigen remains unknown. This clone may be a read error of a much larger clone one base away. Trimming shortened V by 4 bases and J by 3 bases, and 13 bases separated the two germline ends. CDR1 SGDLS and CDR2 YYNGEE come from the germline V gene. The CDR3 length is 14 residues. After constant-region reverse-primer amplification, full-length variable regions underwent semi-nested PCR with Nested Universal Primer A. TCRdb re-derived calls from the 5' RACE reads in MiXCR, one entry per CDR3 protein. The data hold 40,000 to 65,000 distinct CDR3 sequences, with about 25% observed a single time. Regarding the study as a whole: In terms of TCR gene usage, tumor memory CD4+ T cells clustered together with blood and lymph node memory CD4+ cells, as well as with lymph node naive CD4+ cells.

This clonotype was obtained from a female donor with breast cancer. The V and J genes are TRBV9 and TRBJ1-1; D gene ambiguous. The sample was tumor-infiltrating naive CD4+ T cells sorted from the breast tumor. Subset defined: naive CD4+ T cells, CD4+CD45RA+CD25-. For the CDR3, the DNA is TGTGCCAGCAGCTTTGGTATTGGGTACACTGAAGCTTTCTTT. Translation gives CASSFGIGYTEAFF.